These 2 T cell receptor beta chains came from one sample sequenced in a study of blood T cell repertoires in COVID-19. Here immunoSEQ multiplex PCR was the method, and the copy in TCRdb shows in-frame clones only, minus some. The data contain fewer than 400,000 clones, roughly 89% of them singletons. What was sequenced was PBMCs or T cells enriched from blood (not recorded which). The receptors stem from a man between 60 and 75 years old who had recovered from COVID-19.

The chain is built from TRBV11-2 and TRBJ2-3, with 8 bases identical to TRBD2. V was pared by 2 bases and J by 4 bases, with 17 bases of the junction left unmatched. Germline values: CDR1 SGHAT, CDR2 FQNNGV. This CDR3 is 19 amino acids long. The CDR3 nucleotides are TGTGCCAGCAGCTTAAGGCAGGGGCCCGGACTAGCTTCGTCAGATACGCAGTATTTT. Protein product: CASSLRQGPGLASSDTQYF.

The V and J genes are TRBV4-1 and TRBJ2-5; D might be TRBD1 (5 bases). Deletions cut 8 bases from V and 5 bases from J, with 18 bases between. This CDR3 has 14 residues. Germline V CDR1 and CDR2: MGHRA, YSYEKL. The CDR3 bases are TGCGCCAGCGGATGGGGCAGGGATAAGGAGACCCAGTACTTC. Protein sequence: CASGWGRDKETQYF.